One sample yielded the 31 T cell receptor beta chains listed below, sequenced in a study of cytomegalovirus exposure and HLA in healthy donors. The PCR ran on 60 Vbeta and 13 Jbeta primers. Clones were read by immunoSEQ multiplex PCR, and TCRdb kept only the in-frame ones, dropping some. In the table there are fewer than 200,000 clones, about 65% of which are singletons. Specimen: PBMCs. The receptors originated from a woman aged 25 to 39 in good health and CMV-seronegative.

This clone has only a few counts. The genes are TRBV6-5 and TRBJ2-7; D remains ambiguous. This CDR3 comprises 15 residues. CDR1 and CDR2 from the germline V gene are MNHEY and SVGAGI. V lost 4 bases to trimming and J lost 3 bases, with 16 bases between them. The CDR3 bases are TGTGCCAGCAGTTCCTTGAAAGACACTTACTACGAGCAGTACTTC. It specifies CASSSLKDTYYEQYF.

The rearrangement uses TRBV29-1 and TRBJ2-7; 7 bases are shared with TRBD1. The germline V gene has CDR1 SQVTM and CDR2 ANQGSEA. The CDR3 runs 12 residues. With V trimmed by 6 bases and J by 3 bases, 5 bases remained unmatched. In DNA, the CDR3 is TGCAGCGTCACCCGGGACAGCTACGAGCAGTACTTC. As protein: CSVTRDSYEQYF.

This clone has more than one count but fewer than ten. This chain uses TRBV27 with TRBJ2-2; D gene uncertain. CDR1 MNHEY and CDR2 SMNVEV come from the germline V gene (reference sequence). The CDR3 is made up of 14 amino acids. The V gene lost 5 bases and the J gene lost 1 base, with 8 bases spanning the gap. CDR3 in DNA: TGTGCCAGCAGTGACATATTGAACACCGGGGAGCTGTTTTTT. Encoded protein: CASSDILNTGELFF.

The chain carries TRBV14 and TRBJ2-1; D may be TRBD2 (6 bases). The CDR3 has 18 amino acids. Germline V lookup: CDR1 SGHDN, CDR2 FVKESK. Trimming cost V 0 bases and J 8 bases, with 23 bases left between them. Here the CDR3 reads CASSQERGWAVRLDEQFF. In nucleotides, the CDR3 is TGTGCCAGCAGCCAAGAGCGGGGCTGGGCAGTCCGACTCGATGAGCAGTTCTTC.

Here the CDR3 reads CASSIPGKDSNQPQHF. In DNA, the CDR3 is TGTGCCAGTAGTATCCCCGGGAAAGATAGCAATCAGCCCCAGCATTTT. The gene calls are TRBV19 and TRBJ1-5; D is undetermined. V was clipped by 3 bases and J by 0 bases, with 12 bases between them. CDR1 and CDR2 from the germline V gene are LNHDA and SQIVND (reference sequence). The CDR3 has 16 residues.

CDR3 amino acids: CASSKVGGWSYNEQFF. CDR3 DNA: TGTGCCAGTAGTAAGGTCGGGGGATGGTCCTACAATGAGCAGTTCTTC. The chain links TRBV19 to TRBJ2-1; tentatively, D is TRBD2 (6 bases). Trimming removed 4 bases at V and 1 base at J, with 14 bases between. CDR3 length equals 16 residues. Germline lookup yields CDR1 LNHDA and CDR2 SQIVND (reference sequence).

This clone was found a few times. The chain employs TRBV27 and TRBJ1-5; 8 nucleotides agree with TRBD1. The germline CDR1 and CDR2 sequences are MNHEY and SMNVEV (reference sequence). The CDR3 spans 15 residues. J gave up 1 base and V 6 bases, and 5 bases lay outside the gene matches. The CDR3 region is CASRPGTGSNQPQHF. The CDR3 bases are TGTGCCAGCAGACCCGGGACAGGCAGCAATCAGCCCCAGCATTTT.

The genes are TRBV7-3 and TRBJ2-1; no clear D gene. The germline V and J ends were trimmed by 4 bases and 12 bases, with 19 bases remaining between them. The CDR3 totals 14 residues. Germline-derived CDR1 and CDR2 are SGHTA and FQGTGA. This chain's CDR3 is CASSSQPSSGVQFF. The CDR3 coding sequence is TGTGCCAGCAGCTCCCAACCTTCCTCGGGTGTGCAGTTCTTC.

In nucleotides, the CDR3 is TGTGCCAGCAGTTTTAGTCCCCATGAGACCCAGTACTTC. Its protein product is CASSFSPHETQYF. This chain connects TRBV28 to TRBJ2-5; D remains unclear. Germline CDR1 MDHEN, CDR2 SYDVKM. CDR3 length: 13 amino acids. V dropped 3 bases and J dropped 5 bases, with 10 bases sitting between them.

V usage is TRBV4-2 and J usage is TRBJ2-7; the match to TRBD2 covers 7 bases. The V gene end was trimmed by 0 bases and the J gene end by 0 bases; junction bases not matched to a gene: 5. The CDR3 spans 16 residues. The germline gives CDR1 LGHNA, CDR2 YNFKEQ. The chain's CDR3 is CASSQDLGDYSYEQYF. DNA of the CDR3: TGTGCCAGCAGCCAAGATCTCGGGGACTACTCCTACGAGCAGTACTTC.

The chain employs TRBV15 and TRBJ1-1; the match to TRBD1 covers 8 bases. Germline CDR1 LNHNV, CDR2 YYDKDF (reference sequence). The CDR3 spans 13 residues. V dropped 3 bases and J dropped 8; count of bases not matched to a gene: 5. The CDR3 spells CATSSYRGREAFF. In DNA, the CDR3 is TGTGCCACCAGCAGTTACAGGGGGAGAGAAGCTTTCTTT.

The genes are TRBV7-2 and TRBJ2-3; 15 nucleotides align to TRBD2. Germline V lookup: CDR1 SGHTA, CDR2 FQGNSA. V lost 6 bases to trimming and J lost 5 bases; unmatched junction nucleotides: 15. CDR3 size: 19 residues. The CDR3, as DNA: TGTGCCAGCAGTCCCACTCGGACTAGCGGGGGGGCCCGGAGAGATACGCAGTATTTT. This sequence encodes CASSPTRTSGGARRDTQYF.

The genes are TRBV5-1 and TRBJ2-3; tentatively, D is TRBD1 (7 bases). CDR1 is SGHRS and CDR2 is YFSETQ in the germline V gene. CDR3 length: 16 residues. V was clipped by 0 bases and J by 5 bases, with 16 bases between them. CDR3 DNA sequence: TGCGCCAGCAGCTTGGCCAACGGGCAGGGGGGAGATACGCAGTATTTT. Its protein product is CASSLANGQGGDTQYF.

The genes are TRBV11-2 and TRBJ2-7, with a possible D match to TRBD1 (5 bases). The CDR3 is 14 amino acids. Looked up from germline, CDR1 is SGHAT and CDR2 is FQNNGV. V was clipped by 5 bases and J by 2 bases, with 13 bases between them. Here the CDR3 reads CASSQGPTTYEQYF. In DNA form, the CDR3 reads TGTGCCAGCAGCCAGGGTCCCACCACCTACGAGCAGTACTTC.

Comment on this clone: Other DNA sequences in this specimen translate into the identical CDR3. The chain couples TRBV18 to TRBJ2-1; 10 nucleotides align to TRBD1. The CDR3 consists of 15 residues. V lost 6 bases, J lost 4 bases, and 6 bases stayed unmatched. Germline assignment: CDR1 KGHSH and CDR2 LQKENI. CDR3 sequence reads: CASSPGTGVYNEQFF. The CDR3, as DNA: TGTGCCAGCTCGCCCGGGACAGGGGTTTACAATGAGCAGTTCTTC.

This clone was seen a few times. The rearrangement links TRBV6-5 to TRBJ2-7; the match to TRBD1 covers 11 bases. J was trimmed by 0 bases and V by 10 bases; bases with no gene match: 8. Germline V gene sequence: CDR1 MNHEY, CDR2 SVGAGI. The length of the CDR3 is 15 residues. In DNA form, the CDR3 reads TGTGCCACCGAGAGAGGGACAGGGGGCTCCTACGAGCAGTACTTC. This gives the protein CATERGTGGSYEQYF.

V usage is TRBV9 and J usage is TRBJ2-5; 10 bases line up with TRBD1. The germline CDR1 and CDR2 sequences are SGDLS and YYNGEE. J lost 2 bases, V lost 1 base, and 5 bases had no gene match. The CDR3 covers 16 residues. DNA for the CDR3: TGTGCCAGCAGCGTAAGGGGGACAGGGGTACAAGAGACCCAGTACTTC. It yields the protein CASSVRGTGVQETQYF.

In DNA, the CDR3 is TGTGCCAGCAGCTTGGAGGCGGGAGTCTCCTACAATGAGCAGTTCTTC. It encodes CASSLEAGVSYNEQFF. This chain links TRBV5-4 with TRBJ2-1, with 7 bases fitting TRBD2. This CDR3 contains 16 residues. With 0 bases clipped from V and 0 bases from J, the junction kept 3 bases outside the gene matches. Germline CDR1 reads SGHNT; CDR2 reads YYREEE (reference sequence).

In regard to this clone: Sequence at one end of the junction differs from germline and may be a read error. The CDR3 loop reads CSSSLGEAGSNEQFF. CDR3 nucleotide sequence: TGTTCCAGCAGCTTAGGGGAGGCGGGGAGCAATGAGCAGTTCTTC. The chain is built from TRBV7-9 and TRBJ2-1; D may be TRBD2 (6 bases). This CDR3 comprises 15 residues. Germline lookup yields CDR1 SEHNR and CDR2 FQNEAQ (reference sequence).

This chain connects TRBV27 to TRBJ1-6; no clear D gene. Germline CDR1 reads MNHEY; CDR2 reads SMNVEV (reference sequence). Trimming stripped 5 bases from V and 9 bases from J, with 11 bases between. This CDR3 has 13 residues. The CDR3 DNA is TGTGCCAGCAGTCAAAAATCGGGTTCACCCCTCCACTTT. Protein product: CASSQKSGSPLHF.

The chain employs TRBV13 and TRBJ1-6; TRBD1 matches 8 bases. V gave up 1 base and J gave up 9 bases; unmatched junction bases: 2. The CDR3 spans 14 residues. CDR1 and CDR2 (germline): PRHDT, FYEKMQ (reference sequence). DNA for the CDR3: TGTGCCAGCAGCTTAGCAGGGGGCCCTTCACCCCTCCACTTT. It encodes CASSLAGGPSPLHF. The full variable domain, in which reference TRBV13 and TRBJ1-6 provide the parts outside the CDR3, is AAGVIQSPRHLIKEKRETATLKCYPIPRHDTVYWYQQGPGQDPQFLISFYEKMQSDKGSIPDRFSAQQFSDYHSELNMSSLELGDSALYFCASSLAGGPSPLHFGNGTRLTVT.

This chain connects TRBV5-1 to TRBJ1-1; no reliable D call. The germline gives CDR1 SGHRS, CDR2 YFSETQ. The CDR3 sequence is 13 residues long. V lost 5 bases and J lost 1, with 9 bases in between. The CDR3 region is CASRLSTNTEAFF. CDR3 DNA sequence: TGCGCCAGCAGACTAAGCACGAACACTGAAGCTTTCTTT. The full variable domain, with the rest looked up from reference TRBV5-1 and TRBJ1-1, is KAGVTQTPRYLIKTRGQQVTLSCSPISGHRSVSWYQQTPGQGLQFLFEYFSETQRNKGNFPGRFSGRQFSNSRSEMNVSTLELGDSALYLCASRLSTNTEAFFGQGTRLTVV.

This clone was recorded once. This rearrangement joins TRBV9 to TRBJ1-2, with D unresolved. The CDR3 consists of 15 residues. From germline, CDR1 is SGDLS and CDR2 YYNGEE. Trimming cost V 4 bases and J 2 bases, with 15 bases left between them. CDR3 sequence reads: CASSKRLTANYGYTF. The CDR3 DNA reads TGTGCCAGCAGCAAAAGACTGACTGCGAACTATGGCTACACCTTC.

The chain carries TRBV5-4 and TRBJ2-3, with no clear D. V was pared by 2 bases and J by 4 bases, with 14 bases between. Germline lookup yields CDR1 SGHNT and CDR2 YYREEE (reference sequence). The CDR3 contains 15 residues. The CDR3 spells CASSFDPTSSDTQYF. In DNA, the CDR3 is TGTGCCAGCAGCTTCGATCCCACATCCTCAGATACGCAGTATTTT.

The genes are TRBV28 and TRBJ2-7; 9 nucleotides agree with TRBD1. CDR1 and CDR2 from the germline V gene are MDHEN and SYDVKM. V was pared by 5 bases and J by 3 bases, with 8 bases of the junction left unmatched. The CDR3 covers 15 residues. This chain's CDR3 is CASSPQGARIYEQYF. The CDR3 region has the DNA TGTGCCAGCAGTCCACAGGGGGCTAGAATCTACGAGCAGTACTTC.

This clone was observed a few times. The chain uses TRBV14 and TRBJ1-3; the match to TRBD1 covers 7 bases. There are 16 residues in the CDR3. V gave up 0 bases and J gave up 2 bases; unmatched junction bases: 4. The germline V gene encodes CDR1 SGHDN and CDR2 FVKESK. CDR3 loop: CASSQDRGQAGNTIYF. DNA for the CDR3: TGTGCCAGCAGCCAAGATCGAGGACAGGCTGGAAACACCATATATTTT.

The chain recombines TRBV28 with TRBJ2-7; no firm D call. Germline CDR1 reads MDHEN; CDR2 reads SYDVKM. Trimming shortened V by 2 bases and J by 2 bases, and 7 bases separated the two germline ends. CDR3 size: 13 residues. In DNA form, the CDR3 reads TGTGCCAGCAGTTTAGCGACAACCTACGAGCAGTACTTC. This codes for CASSLATTYEQYF.

V and J are TRBV9 and TRBJ1-2; TRBD1 aligns across 8 bases. The V segment lost 3 bases and the J segment 7 bases; nucleotides outside the gene matches: 11. Germline assignment: CDR1 SGDLS and CDR2 YYNGEE. The CDR3 sequence is 15 residues long. The CDR3 loop is CASSAHLGQGSGYTF. DNA for the CDR3: TGTGCCAGCAGCGCCCATTTAGGACAGGGCTCTGGCTACACCTTC.

The chain is built from TRBV6-1 and TRBJ1-2; perhaps TRBD1 as D (5 bases). The length of the CDR3 is 14 residues. The V gene lost 6 bases and the J gene lost 2 bases, with 13 bases spanning the gap. The germline V gene encodes CDR1 MNHNS and CDR2 SASEGT. CDR3 sequence: CASRPGMVNYGYTF. The CDR3 nucleotides read TGTGCCAGCAGACCAGGGATGGTGAACTATGGCTACACCTTC.

The chain recombines TRBV27 with TRBJ2-7, with 8 bases fitting TRBD1. Germline values: CDR1 MNHEY, CDR2 SMNVEV (reference sequence). Germline trimming cut 5 bases from V and 0 bases from J; bases unmatched to any gene: 3. The CDR3 length is 14 residues. Here the CDR3 reads CASSQGQASYEQYF. The CDR3 DNA reads TGTGCCAGCAGTCAGGGACAGGCCTCCTACGAGCAGTACTTC.

A single count supports this clone. The chain links TRBV28 to TRBJ1-2; possibly TRBD1 for D (5 bases). CDR1 MDHEN and CDR2 SYDVKM come from the germline V gene. The CDR3 has 14 residues. V gave up 7 bases and J gave up 8 bases, with 20 bases separating them. CDR3 protein: CASTLDSSTRGYTF. The CDR3 DNA follows: TGTGCCAGCACCCTAGACAGTTCCACTCGGGGCTACACCTTC.